Reported below is one T cell receptor beta chain. Its target is unknown. It was by negative magnetic separation that total CD8+ T cells were enriched. From duplicate vials of some 160,000 sorted CD8+ T cells per subset, RNA was isolated. The data were taken from a study of human CD8 memory T cell subsets. The study, taken as a whole, reports: Sequencing was confined to T cell receptor beta chains in the study. The overlap between stem-like memory and precursor exhausted T cell repertoires was minimal.

Preparation of the TCR beta libraries relied on UMI-labeled 5' RACE. TCRdb re-called the 5' RACE reads and gives one entry per CDR3 protein, without DNA. The sample data list 5,000 or so distinct CDR3 sequences. The sample was CD8+ effector memory T cells (TEM) sorted from PBMCs. The subset here: effector memory CD8 T cells, CCR7- CD45RO+ CD95+. The receptor's source is a human donor in good health.

The chain's CDR3 is CASSQAHLNTEAFF. The rearrangement uses TRBV4-1 and TRBJ1-1. CDR3 length equals 14 residues. Germline lookup yields CDR1 MGHRA and CDR2 YSYEKL.